A single sample gave rise to the 5 T cell receptor beta chains below, sequenced in a study of T cell clones after liver transplantation. The repertoire was sequenced with immunoSEQ multiplex PCR; TCRdb's copy has only in-frame clones and lacks some. This sample carries 65,000 to 80,000 clones, roughly 83% of them seen once, and the ten largest clones take 2.8%. Sequencing used CD4+ T cells from blood, obtained at the 22-month timepoint. These receptors all stem from a human patient who received a liver transplant. Some of the T cells might come from the graft donor.

CDR3: CASTSLPGQGVSETQYF. Written as DNA, the CDR3 is TGTGCCAGCACCTCACTCCCGGGACAGGGTGTATCAGAGACCCAGTACTTC. The chain uses TRBV28 and TRBJ2-5; TRBD1 matches 9 bases. The CDR3 length is 17 residues. V lost 7 bases to trimming and J lost 4 bases; unmatched junction nucleotides: 16. The germline gives CDR1 MDHEN, CDR2 SYDVKM.

This sequence joins TRBV18 and TRBJ1-1; D might be TRBD1 (5 bases). The length of the CDR3 is 13 residues. Trimming took off 6 bases at V and 1 base at J, with 9 bases between the two ends. Germline V gene sequence: CDR1 KGHSH, CDR2 LQKENI. The CDR3 nucleotides are TGTGCCAGCTCCAGCGGACAGAACACTGAAGCTTTCTTT. It encodes CASSSGQNTEAFF.

The chain links TRBV11-2 to TRBJ1-5, with 7 nucleotides matching TRBD1. The V gene's germline CDR1 is SGHAT and CDR2 FQNNGV. This CDR3 contains 14 residues. J lost 3 bases, V lost 5 bases, and 4 bases had no gene match. The DNA for the CDR3 is TGTGCCAGCAGCCCGACAGGGCCCAATCAGCCCCAGCATTTT. Amino acid sequence: CASSPTGPNQPQHF.

The count of this clone is one. The gene calls are TRBV4-1 and TRBJ2-1; the D gene is possibly TRBD1 (6 bases). The CDR3 is made up of 16 amino acids. The germline CDR1 and CDR2 sequences are MGHRA and YSYEKL. V dropped 0 bases and J dropped 1 base, with 10 bases sitting between them. The CDR3 coding sequence is TGCGCCAGCAGCCAAGAAAGGGGGATGTCCTACAATGAGCAGTTCTTC. It is translated as CASSQERGMSYNEQFF.

The chain joins TRBV5-6 to TRBJ1-2; the D is unclear. CDR1 and CDR2 (germline): SGHDT, YYEEEE. V was clipped by 1 base and J by 6 bases, with 10 bases between them. The CDR3 totals 13 residues. CDR3 in amino acids: CASSLIAGDGYTF. The CDR3 nucleotides are TGTGCCAGCAGCTTGATCGCGGGCGATGGCTACACCTTC.